This TCR beta chain was captured in a study of T cell changes during pregnancy in multiple sclerosis. Only in-frame clones appear in the TCRdb table, and some are missing; sequencing was by immunoSEQ multiplex PCR. The sample carries about 36,000 clones, 92% recorded once. The CDR3 consists of 17 residues. With 1 base removed from V and 1 base from J, the gap between germline ends came to 17 bases. Germline V gives CDR1 MDHEN, CDR2 SYDVKM. This clone was observed a few times. The chain carries TRBV28 and TRBJ2-7; TRBD2 is a possible D gene (7 bases). Sequences were obtained from PBMCs (not recorded whether the cells were cultured). This clonotype originated in a female donor with multiple sclerosis, enrolled in a pregnancy study. DNA for the CDR3: TGTGCCAGCAGTTTATCCAGCGGGACACAGACATCCTACGAGCAGTACTTC. Translated: CASSLSSGTQTSYEQYF.